The 30 T cell receptor beta chains below were found in one sample sequenced in a study of T cell responses to AZD1222 COVID-19 vaccine. Profiling relied on immunoSEQ multiplex PCR, and the TCRdb table lists in-frame clones only, not all of them. The data hold about 200,000 clones, with approximately 91% observed a single time. This specimen was peripheral blood, taken 28 days after the second AZD1222 dose. The receptors come from an adult who received the AZD1222 COVID-19 vaccine.

The genes are TRBV28 and TRBJ2-5; 11 nucleotides line up with TRBD2. The CDR3 loop spans 16 amino acids. The V gene's germline CDR1 is MDHEN and CDR2 SYDVKM. With V trimmed by 6 bases and J by 1 base, 7 bases remained unmatched. The CDR3 DNA follows: TGTGCCAGCAGCAGCCCCGGGACTAGCGGCCAAGAGACCCAGTACTTC. Encoded protein: CASSSPGTSGQETQYF.

The V and J genes are TRBV6-5 and TRBJ1-4; D might be TRBD1 (5 bases). The V gene's germline CDR1 is MNHEY and CDR2 SVGAGI. The CDR3 length is 14 residues. Deletions cut 8 bases from V and 4 bases from J, with 14 bases between. The chain's CDR3 is CASRMGPNNEKLFF. DNA of the CDR3: TGTGCCAGCCGGATGGGACCTAATAATGAAAAACTGTTTTTT.

V gene TRBV29-1 combines with J gene TRBJ1-2; D unresolved. The CDR3 covers 14 residues. Germline V lookup: CDR1 SQVTM, CDR2 ANQGSEA. The V gene lost 2 bases and the J gene lost 0 bases, with 10 bases spanning the gap. CDR3 protein: CSVESLLANYGYTF. The CDR3 coding sequence is TGCAGCGTTGAATCCCTTTTGGCTAACTATGGCTACACCTTC.

This sequence joins TRBV6-5 and TRBJ1-1, with D unclear. This CDR3 contains 15 residues. The germline V and J ends were trimmed by 6 bases and 0 bases, with 14 bases remaining between them. In germline, CDR1 is MNHEY, CDR2 SVGAGI. CDR3 residues: CASSNLNYLNTEAFF. The CDR3 DNA is TGTGCCAGCAGCAACCTTAATTATTTGAACACTGAAGCTTTCTTT.

The chain recombines TRBV4-1 with TRBJ2-1; TRBD2 agrees at 10 bases. This CDR3 comprises 19 residues. Germline V CDR1 and CDR2: MGHRA, YSYEKL. Trimming at V came to 0 bases and at J to 6 bases, leaving 14 bases not matched to a gene. The CDR3 coding sequence is TGCGCCAGCAGCCAAGATTTTTTTGGGGCTAGCGGGAGTCTCAATGAGCAGTTCTTC. Its protein product is CASSQDFFGASGSLNEQFF.

The chain is built from TRBV21-1 and TRBJ2-4; TRBD1 was called by the table and not checked on the DNA. TRBV21-1 is termed a pseudogene. The CDR3 loop spans 17 amino acids. CDR3 sequence reads: CASSKFRTWLAKNIQYF. In nucleotides, the CDR3 is TGTGCCAGCAGCAAATTTCGCACCTGGCTAGCCAAAAACATTCAGTACTTC.

This chain uses TRBV20-1 with TRBJ1-5; a weak D match, TRBD1 (6 bases). The CDR3 contains 13 residues. V was shortened by 3 bases and J by 5 bases, with 11 bases between the two germline ends. Germline CDR1 reads DFQATT; CDR2 reads SNEGSKA (reference sequence). The DNA for the CDR3 is TGCAGTGCTAGTCACCCAGGGGATCAGCCCCAGCATTTT. This encodes CSASHPGDQPQHF.

The DNA of the CDR3 is TGTGCCAGCAGCGCCGGGGGGCGCAATGAGCAGTTCTTC. It is translated as CASSAGGRNEQFF. The chain couples TRBV28 to TRBJ2-1; D might be TRBD2 (7 bases). The CDR3 has 13 amino acids. Trimming left V 6 bases short and J 6 bases short, with 12 bases between. CDR1 is MDHEN, CDR2 SYDVKM, per germline.

V and J are TRBV28 and TRBJ2-7, with 8 bases lining up with TRBD1. The CDR3 has 16 residues. The V gene's germline CDR1 is MDHEN and CDR2 SYDVKM. V was pared by 3 bases and J by 1 base, with 8 bases of the junction left unmatched. The CDR3 loop is CASSFPTGGWSYEQYF. The CDR3 DNA reads TGTGCCAGCAGTTTCCCCACAGGGGGGTGGTCCTACGAGCAGTACTTC. Full variable domain (outside the CDR3, taken from reference TRBV28 and TRBJ2-7): DVKVTQSSRYLVKRTGEKVFLECVQDMDHENMFWYRQDPGLGLRLIYFSYDVKMKEKGDIPEGYSVSREKKERFSLILESASTNQTSMYLCASSFPTGGWSYEQYFGPGTRLTVT.

The gene calls are TRBV3-1 (or the pseudogene TRBV3-2) and TRBJ2-7; D possibly uses TRBD1 or TRBD2 (6 bases each). This CDR3 spans 18 amino acids. Germline values: CDR1 LGHDT, CDR2 YNNKEL (reference sequence). V was cut by 4 bases and J by 3 bases, with 25 bases left in between. DNA for the CDR3: TGTGCCAGCAGCCCAACTTCGTGGGGGGCCCCGAGGTACTACGAGCAGTACTTC. Encoded protein: CASSPTSWGAPRYYEQYF.

Comment on this clone: Other nucleotide sequences in the sample specify the same CDR3. The genes are TRBV7-9 and TRBJ1-4, with unresolved D. This CDR3 is built from 12 residues. Germline V lookup: CDR1 SEHNR, CDR2 FQNEAQ (reference sequence). V gave up 1 base and J gave up 8 bases, with 5 bases separating them. CDR3 nucleotide sequence: TGTGCCAGCAGCTTAGTTGGGGAAAAACTGTTTTTT. Amino acids: CASSLVGEKLFF.

The chain carries TRBV11-2 and TRBJ1-3; 8 positions agree with TRBD1. Germline values: CDR1 SGHAT, CDR2 FQNNGV. The length of the CDR3 is 16 residues. V lost 8 bases and J lost 3; bases outside the gene matches: 12. CDR3 sequence (DNA): TGTGCCAGCCAAAGCGGGGCAGGGGGCGGTGGAAACACCATATATTTT. Translated, it gives CASQSGAGGGGNTIYF.

The chain carries TRBV11-2 and TRBJ2-3; maybe TRBD1 (7 bases). The CDR3 length is 17 residues. V lost 0 bases, J lost 2 bases, and 15 bases lay in between. CDR1 is SGHAT, CDR2 FQNNGV, per germline. The CDR3 sequence: CASSLDSGGGFTDTQYF. CDR3 DNA sequence: TGTGCCAGCAGCTTAGATTCAGGGGGAGGATTCACAGATACGCAGTATTTT.

V is TRBV11-2 and J is TRBJ2-7; D not resolved. Germline V CDR1 and CDR2: SGHAT, FQNNGV. This CDR3 contains 14 residues. The germline V and J ends were trimmed by 1 base and 5 bases, with 12 bases remaining between them. CDR3 DNA: TGTGCCAGCAGCTTAGTATACAGTTCAGACGAGCAGTACTTC. It specifies CASSLVYSSDEQYF.

This chain joins TRBV29-1 and TRBJ2-1, with 8 nucleotides matching TRBD2. J gave up 7 bases and V 6 bases, and 8 bases lay outside the gene matches. CDR3 length: 13 amino acids. The V gene's germline CDR1 is SQVTM and CDR2 ANQGSEA. CDR3 region: CSVFSGNENEQFF. Written as DNA, the CDR3 is TGCAGCGTCTTTAGCGGGAATGAAAATGAGCAGTTCTTC.

CDR3 bases: TGTGCCAGCAGCTTAATGGGGTTGGGGTGGTATAATTCACCCCTCCACTTT. This encodes CASSLMGLGWYNSPLHF. This chain connects TRBV7-2 to TRBJ1-6, with D unclear. The CDR3 is 17 amino acids. CDR1 is SGHTA, CDR2 FQGNSA, per germline. V gave up 2 bases and J gave up 4 bases, with 15 bases separating them.

This chain uses TRBV24-1 with TRBJ2-7; 10 positions agree with TRBD1. The CDR3 covers 15 residues. V trimming: 4 bases; J trimming: 2 bases; junction bases outside the gene matches: 4. Per germline, CDR1 KGHDR and CDR2 SFDVKD. The CDR3 nucleotides read TGTGCCACCAGTGACACCGGGACAGGGGCCTACGAGCAGTACTTC. This sequence encodes CATSDTGTGAYEQYF.

This clone was counted between two and nine times. V is TRBV7-9 and J is TRBJ2-1; D uncertain. The CDR3 length is 13 residues. The germline V gene encodes CDR1 SEHNR and CDR2 FQNEAQ (reference sequence). Trimming shortened V by 3 bases and J by 10 bases, and 13 bases separated the two germline ends. This CDR3 reads CASSFRSSGEQFF. Written as DNA, the CDR3 is TGTGCCAGCAGCTTCCGTAGCTCCGGCGAGCAGTTCTTC.

DNA for the CDR3: TGTGCCTGGAGTCCGGGACTAGGAACAGATACGCAGTATTTT. It codes for CAWSPGLGTDTQYF. The chain recombines TRBV30 with TRBJ2-3, with 8 bases matching TRBD2. This CDR3 region has 14 residues. The trim removed 2 bases at V and 3 bases at J, leaving 4 bases unmatched. Germline values: CDR1 GTSNPN, CDR2 SVGIG (reference sequence).

V and J are TRBV10-2 and TRBJ1-6, with no clear D. Trimming removed 0 bases at V and 8 bases at J, with 14 bases between. The CDR3 has 16 amino acids. Germline lookup yields CDR1 WSHSY and CDR2 SAAADI. In DNA, the CDR3 is TGCGCCAGCAGTGAGTCGACACCGGGCGGGCATTCACCCCTCCACTTT. Protein product: CASSESTPGGHSPLHF.

The chain recombines TRBV7-2 with TRBJ1-5, with a weak D call TRBD1 (5 bases). Between the trimmed V and J ends, which lost 3 bases and 2 bases, there was a span of 14 bases. The CDR3 runs 16 residues. CDR1 and CDR2 (germline): SGHTA, FQGNSA. CDR3 nucleotide sequence: TGTGCCAGCAGCTTGCTTGGGGGGTTAGGCAATCAGCCCCAGCATTTT. The encoded protein is CASSLLGGLGNQPQHF.

This chain uses TRBV3-1 (or the pseudogene TRBV3-2) with TRBJ1-1, with TRBD1 as a possible D gene (6 bases). V was pared by 2 bases and J by 4 bases, with 11 bases between. The CDR3 consists of 14 residues. Germline lookup yields CDR1 LGHDT and CDR2 YNNKEL (reference sequence). This CDR3 is CASSQPPGVTEAFF. CDR3 sequence (DNA): TGTGCCAGCAGCCAACCCCCAGGGGTCACTGAAGCTTTCTTT.

V gene TRBV12-5 combines with J gene TRBJ2-7, with TRBD2 matching over 15 bases. Per the germline V gene, CDR1 is LGHNT and CDR2 is FRNRAP. The ends lost 5 bases at V and 6 bases at J; junction bases unmatched: 2. The CDR3 sequence is 14 residues long. CDR3 residues: CASGLGLAGGEQYF. CDR3 coding DNA: TGTGCTAGTGGTCTGGGACTAGCGGGAGGCGAGCAGTACTTC. The variable domain in full, completed from reference TRBV12-5 and TRBJ2-7, reads DARVTQTPRHKVTEMGQEVTMRCQPILGHNTVFWYRQTMMQGLELLAYFRNRAPLDDSGMPKDRFSAEMPDATLATLKIQPSEPRDSAVYFCASGLGLAGGEQYFGPGTRLTVT.

V usage is TRBV7-3 and J usage is TRBJ2-2, with D unresolved. Germline CDR1 reads SGHTA; CDR2 reads FQGTGA. Trimming left V 2 bases short and J 6 bases short, with 13 bases between. CDR3 length equals 15 residues. DNA for the CDR3: TGTGCCAGCAGCTTACGGCCACTGTCCCCCGGGGAGCTGTTTTTT. This sequence encodes CASSLRPLSPGELFF.

The chain uses TRBV13 and TRBJ2-7; no firm D call. This CDR3 contains 14 residues. The germline V gene has CDR1 PRHDT and CDR2 FYEKMQ (reference sequence). V dropped 4 bases and J dropped 3 bases, with 13 bases sitting between them. CDR3 amino acids: CASSSQDTNYEQYF. The CDR3 DNA is TGTGCCAGCAGCTCCCAGGATACAAACTACGAGCAGTACTTC.

This chain joins TRBV30 and TRBJ1-4; D is uncertain. The CDR3 totals 16 residues. Trimming cost V 5 bases and J 0 bases, with 16 bases left between them. CDR1 and CDR2 (germline): GTSNPN, SVGIG (reference sequence). CDR3 DNA: TGTGCCTGGGGCTTTGGGTTCTCAGCAACTAATGAAAAACTGTTTTTT. Its translation: CAWGFGFSATNEKLFF.

The chain combines TRBV3-1 (or the pseudogene TRBV3-2) with TRBJ1-1; weak D call: TRBD1 (5 bases). Germline V CDR1 and CDR2: LGHDT, YNNKEL (reference sequence). The CDR3 contains 14 residues. V was shortened by 2 bases and J by 3 bases, with 10 bases between the two germline ends. CDR3 DNA: TGTGCCAGCAGCCAAAAAGGGGTGGACACTGAAGCTTTCTTT. This codes for CASSQKGVDTEAFF.

CDR3 residues: CASSQARENHHEQYF. The DNA of the CDR3 is TGTGCCAGCAGCCAGGCTAGAGAGAACCACCACGAGCAGTACTTC. The chain couples TRBV4-2 to TRBJ2-7; D remains ambiguous. The CDR3 loop spans 15 amino acids. Germline V lookup: CDR1 LGHNA, CDR2 YNFKEQ. V was pared by 3 bases and J by 5 bases, with 17 bases between.

This chain joins TRBV5-4 and TRBJ2-1; D gene unclear. Germline V lookup: CDR1 SGHNT, CDR2 YYREEE (reference sequence). Deletions cut 6 bases from V and 4 bases from J, with 17 bases between. The CDR3 loop spans 15 amino acids. For the CDR3, the DNA is TGTGCCAGCACCACGACGGGTTGGCGTTACAATGAGCAGTTCTTC. Amino acids: CASTTTGWRYNEQFF. Variable domain in full (rest from reference TRBV5-4 and TRBJ2-1): ETGVTQSPTHLIKTRGQQVTLRCSSQSGHNTVSWYQQALGQGPQFIFQYYREEENGRGNFPPRFSGLQFPNYSSELNVNALELDDSALYLCASTTTGWRYNEQFFGPGTRLTVL.

The gene calls are TRBV11-1 and TRBJ2-7; D gene uncertain. This CDR3 is 13 amino acids long. Germline CDR1 reads SGHAT; CDR2 reads FQDESV (reference sequence). The V end was cut by 3 bases, the J end by 2 bases, with 8 bases between. CDR3 residues: CASSFAPTYEQYF. CDR3 DNA: TGTGCCAGCAGCTTCGCGCCGACCTACGAGCAGTACTTC.